This TCR beta chain stems from a study of T-cell reconstitution after alpha-beta-depleted transplantation in children. Broader study findings: Several patients had high TCRbeta diversity at day 60; it came from surviving recipient T cells and thymic progenitors. As was reported, about two months after transplant, alpha-beta T cells came from several hundred expanded graft clones.

Molecular barcoding with unique molecular identifiers was used for the TCRbeta library. From the PCR reads, TCRdb called clonotypes with MiXCR, one entry per CDR3 protein. This table holds hundreds of thousands of distinct CDR3 sequences, around 12% found once. There are many counts of this clonotype. Its specificity is unknown. The source material was PBMCs, sampled before TCRalphabeta/CD19-depleted stem cell transplant. The receptor was isolated from a girl aged 2 to 9 with congenital amegakaryocytic thrombocytopenia, due to receive a stem cell transplant.

The CDR3 DNA is TGTGCCAGCAGTTACGGGACTAGGGGCTCCTACGAGCAGTACTTC. As protein: CASSYGTRGSYEQYF. The chain recombines TRBV6-5 with TRBJ2-7, with 8 bases matching TRBD2. V shed 2 bases, J shed 0 bases, and the junction held 3 bases outside the gene matches. In germline, CDR1 is MNHEY, CDR2 SVGAGI. This CDR3 is built from 15 residues.